Presented here are 23 T cell receptor beta chains from one specimen sequenced in a study of blood T cell repertoires in COVID-19. Sequencing was performed with immunoSEQ multiplex PCR; in TCRdb, only in-frame clones are kept and a portion is missing. The table has 130,000 to 150,000 clones, approximately 86% seen once; the top ten hold approximately 2.7%. What was sequenced was peripheral blood. Receptors originate from a woman in her thirties or forties with active or convalescent COVID-19.

The chain links TRBV2 to TRBJ1-4; TRBD1 might be the D (5 bases). The CDR3 length is 13 residues. The V gene lost 7 bases and the J gene lost 7 bases, with 13 bases spanning the gap. Per germline, CDR1 SNHLY and CDR2 FYNNEI. CDR3 amino acids: CASIEQVTEKLFF. CDR3 DNA sequence: TGTGCCAGCATAGAACAGGTTACTGAAAAACTGTTTTTT.

This clone was counted a single time. J is TRBJ1-2 and V is TRBV28, with 9 bases fitting TRBD1. Looked up from germline, CDR1 is MDHEN and CDR2 is SYDVKM. The V gene end was trimmed by 6 bases and the J gene end by 5 bases; junction bases not matched to a gene: 7. The CDR3 extends over 14 amino acids. The chain's CDR3 is CASREGQGRYGYTF. The CDR3 DNA reads as TGTGCCAGCAGGGAGGGACAGGGACGATATGGCTACACCTTC.

This chain links TRBV5-1 with TRBJ2-5; D is uncertain. This CDR3 spans 12 amino acids. V was clipped by 2 bases and J by 2 bases, with 4 bases between them. Per the germline V gene, CDR1 is SGHRS and CDR2 is YFSETQ. CDR3: CASSLLQETQYF. The CDR3 bases are TGCGCCAGCAGCTTACTTCAAGAGACCCAGTACTTC.

The rearrangement joins TRBV9 to TRBJ2-1; 9 bases are a match to TRBD2. The CDR3 has 15 amino acids. Trimming took 3 bases from V and 4 from J; bases not matched to a gene: 5. Looked up from germline, CDR1 is SGDLS and CDR2 is YYNGEE. In nucleotides, the CDR3 is TGTGCCAGCAGCGCGATCCTAGCGGGGTACAATGAGCAGTTCTTC. This codes for CASSAILAGYNEQFF.

The V gene is TRBV20-1, the J gene TRBJ1-1; D gene ambiguous. The CDR3 length is 11 residues. Germline CDR1 is DFQATT and CDR2 is SNEGSKA (reference sequence). V was shortened by 5 bases and J by 6 bases, with 10 bases between the two germline ends. Here the CDR3 reads CSAGRAAEAFF. CDR3 nucleotides: TGCAGTGCTGGGAGGGCAGCTGAAGCTTTCTTT.

The chain is built from TRBV5-5 and TRBJ1-2, with D tentatively TRBD1 (6 bases). CDR1 is SGHKS and CDR2 is YYEKEE in the germline V gene (reference sequence). This CDR3 contains 17 residues. The ends were cut back, 4 bases at V and 1 base at J, with 20 bases in the middle. In DNA, the CDR3 is TGTGCCAGCAGCCGGAGTACAGGGAGGGGGGTTAACTATGGCTACACCTTC. Its translation is CASSRSTGRGVNYGYTF.

The chain joins TRBV5-1 to TRBJ2-1; TRBD2 matches 11 bases. V shed 5 bases and J 0 bases; nucleotides not matched to a gene: 13. CDR3 size: 19 residues. CDR1 is SGHRS and CDR2 is YFSETQ in the germline V gene. In DNA, the CDR3 is TGCGCCAGCAGTCTGGCACCTAGCGGGAGGCACCGCTCCTACAATGAGCAGTTCTTC. Encoded protein: CASSLAPSGRHRSYNEQFF.

V usage is TRBV10-3 and J usage is TRBJ2-3; 9 bases fit TRBD2. V trimming: 8 bases; J trimming: 4 bases; junction bases outside the gene matches: 10. Germline CDR1 is ENHRY and CDR2 is SYGVKD. The CDR3 length is 15 residues. The CDR3 here is CAIASGGLAADTQYF. The CDR3 DNA follows: TGTGCCATCGCCTCGGGGGGACTAGCTGCAGATACGCAGTATTTT.

The chain couples TRBV2 to TRBJ2-1; 9 nucleotides agree with TRBD2. The length of the CDR3 is 14 residues. V was pared by 7 bases and J by 6 bases, with 7 bases of the junction left unmatched. Germline values: CDR1 SNHLY, CDR2 FYNNEI. CDR3 in DNA: TGTGCCAGCAAGGCGGGAGGGCCAGGCAATGAGCAGTTCTTC. It translates to CASKAGGPGNEQFF.

The CDR3 nucleotides are TGTGCCAGCAGACCACCACTTAACTATGGCTACACCTTC. Translating gives CASRPPLNYGYTF. The rearrangement links TRBV6-5 to TRBJ1-2; D is unclear. The germline gives CDR1 MNHEY, CDR2 SVGAGI. This CDR3 region has 13 residues. Trimming cost V 6 bases and J 1 base, with 9 bases left between them.

This clone was found once. This chain connects TRBV6-5 to TRBJ2-6, with D unclear. The CDR3 contains 15 residues. Deletions cut 4 bases from V and 0 bases from J, with 7 bases between. CDR1 is MNHEY, CDR2 SVGAGI, per germline. Written as DNA, the CDR3 is TGTGCCAGCAGTTCACACAGCTCTGGGGCCAACGTCCTGACTTTC. It translates to CASSSHSSGANVLTF.

The rearrangement links TRBV19 to TRBJ1-3; 10 bases agree with TRBD1. Trimming cost V 9 bases and J 2 bases; bases outside gene matches: 7. The germline V gene has CDR1 LNHDA and CDR2 SQIVND (reference sequence). The CDR3 loop spans 15 amino acids. CDR3 nucleotide sequence: TGTGCCAGAAGACCCGGGACAGGGGCTGGAAACACCATATATTTT. Translated, it gives CARRPGTGAGNTIYF.

This clone was detected once. The genes are TRBV27 and TRBJ2-1; 10 bases are a match to TRBD2. CDR3 length equals 16 residues. Trimming took 6 bases from V and 9 from J; bases not matched to a gene: 14. Per germline, CDR1 MNHEY and CDR2 SMNVEV (reference sequence). DNA of the CDR3: TGTGCCAGCAGCCCCTTGACTAGCGGGCCACGTGGTGAGCAGTTCTTC. It encodes CASSPLTSGPRGEQFF.

The V call is TRBV3-1 (or the pseudogene TRBV3-2), the J call TRBJ1-6; D is possibly TRBD1 (6 bases). The CDR3 covers 15 residues. Germline CDR1 and CDR2: LGHDT and YNNKEL (reference sequence). The germline V and J ends were trimmed by 3 bases and 11 bases, with 17 bases remaining between them. In DNA, the CDR3 is TGTGCCAGCAGCCATGATCGGCAGGGGCACACACCCCTCCACTTT. Its translation is CASSHDRQGHTPLHF.

This clone showed up just a few times. The CDR3 coding sequence is TGTGCCAGCAGTCCCGAGGACAGGGTAAGCGAGCAGTACTTC. Protein sequence: CASSPEDRVSEQYF. The chain joins TRBV28 to TRBJ2-7; 8 positions match TRBD1. Germline trimming cut 5 bases from V and 6 bases from J; bases unmatched to any gene: 9. The CDR3 sequence is 14 residues long. Germline V gene sequence: CDR1 MDHEN, CDR2 SYDVKM.

The CDR3 nucleotides are TGTGCCAGCAGCCTTTACCGGGCGGGGGGGCGCACAGATACGCAGTATTTT. Residues: CASSLYRAGGRTDTQYF. V and J are TRBV7-6 and TRBJ2-3; 9 positions agree with TRBD2. The CDR3 has 17 residues. V lost 5 bases and J lost 1; bases outside the gene matches: 10. Germline V gene data show CDR1 as SGHVS and CDR2 as FNYEAQ.

This chain uses TRBV10-2 with TRBJ2-1; 8 positions agree with TRBD2. Germline V gene data show CDR1 as WSHSY and CDR2 as SAAADI. Trimming removed 7 bases from V and 4 bases from J; junction bases left unmatched: 6. The CDR3 consists of 14 residues. This CDR3 reads CASNPASGYNEQFF. CDR3 bases: TGCGCCAGCAATCCGGCTAGCGGGTACAATGAGCAGTTCTTC.

The chain has TRBV5-1 and TRBJ1-3; tentative D call: TRBD1 (5 bases). Per germline, CDR1 SGHRS and CDR2 YFSETQ. This CDR3 contains 14 residues. The V end lost 4 bases, the J end lost 4 bases, and 12 bases lay between the germline ends. CDR3 sequence: CASSDGTLGNTIYF. In DNA form, the CDR3 reads TGCGCCAGCAGCGACGGGACTCTGGGAAACACCATATATTTT. The full variable domain, in which reference TRBV5-1 and TRBJ1-3 provide the parts outside the CDR3, is KAGVTQTPRYLIKTRGQQVTLSCSPISGHRSVSWYQQTPGQGLQFLFEYFSETQRNKGNFPGRFSGRQFSNSRSEMNVSTLELGDSALYLCASSDGTLGNTIYFGEGSWLTVV.

The rearrangement uses TRBV27 and TRBJ1-5; D is perhaps TRBD1 (5 bases). Germline V gene lookup returns CDR1 MNHEY and CDR2 SMNVEV (reference sequence). This CDR3 has 13 residues. The ends were cut back, 4 bases at V and 7 bases at J, with 11 bases in the middle. The CDR3 reads CASSSQGRQPQHF. CDR3 sequence (DNA): TGTGCCAGCAGTTCCCAGGGAAGGCAGCCCCAGCATTTT.

The chain carries TRBV5-5 and TRBJ2-7; the D gene is possibly TRBD2 (5 bases). CDR3 length: 14 residues. Germline V gene data show CDR1 as SGHKS and CDR2 as YYEKEE (reference sequence). Between the trimmed V and J ends, which lost 0 bases and 6 bases, there was a span of 13 bases. The CDR3 DNA reads TGTGCCAGCAGCTTGGGACTATTCCGGGGCGAGCAGTACTTC. Translation gives CASSLGLFRGEQYF.

The chain employs TRBV24-1 and TRBJ1-2, with 11 bases identical to TRBD1. The trim removed 3 bases at V and 3 bases at J, leaving 5 bases unmatched. Germline lookup yields CDR1 KGHDR and CDR2 SFDVKD. This CDR3 has 16 amino acids. DNA for the CDR3: TGTGCCACCAGTGATGGGGCGGGACAGGGGGACTATGGCTACACCTTC. It codes for CATSDGAGQGDYGYTF.

V is TRBV13 and J is TRBJ2-7, with D tentatively TRBD2 (6 bases). CDR1 is PRHDT, CDR2 FYEKMQ, per germline (reference sequence). The CDR3 is 18 residues long. Between the trimmed V and J ends, which lost 0 bases and 2 bases, there was a span of 20 bases. The CDR3 here is CASSLGRGWGREPYEQYF. In nucleotides, the CDR3 is TGTGCCAGCAGCTTAGGGAGAGGATGGGGCCGGGAGCCCTACGAGCAGTACTTC.

The V and J genes are TRBV18 and TRBJ1-1; tentative D call: TRBD1 (5 bases). Between the trimmed V and J ends, which lost 5 bases and 1 base, there was a span of 11 bases. In germline, CDR1 is KGHSH, CDR2 LQKENI. The CDR3 length is 14 residues. The CDR3 nucleotides read TGTGCCAGCTCAACATCCGGGGGGAACACTGAAGCTTTCTTT. It codes for CASSTSGGNTEAFF. The complete variable domain, with remaining parts taken from reference TRBV18 and TRBJ1-1, reads NAGVMQNPRHLVRRRGQEARLRCSPMKGHSHVYWYRQLPEEGLKFMVYLQKENIIDESGMPKERFSAEFPKEGPSILRIQQVVRGDSAAYFCASSTSGGNTEAFFGQGTRLTVV.